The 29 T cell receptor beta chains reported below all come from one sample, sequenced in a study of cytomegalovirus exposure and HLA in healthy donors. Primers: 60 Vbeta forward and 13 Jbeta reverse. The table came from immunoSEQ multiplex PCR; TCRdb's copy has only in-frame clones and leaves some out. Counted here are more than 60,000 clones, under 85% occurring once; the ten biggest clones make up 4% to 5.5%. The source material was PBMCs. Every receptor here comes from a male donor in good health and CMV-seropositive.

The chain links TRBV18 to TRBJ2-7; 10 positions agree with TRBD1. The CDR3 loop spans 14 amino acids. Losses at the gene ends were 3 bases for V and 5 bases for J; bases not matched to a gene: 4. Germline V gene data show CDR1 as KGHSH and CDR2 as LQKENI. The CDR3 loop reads CASSPGQGPHEQYF. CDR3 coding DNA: TGTGCCAGCTCACCGGGACAGGGGCCCCACGAGCAGTACTTC.

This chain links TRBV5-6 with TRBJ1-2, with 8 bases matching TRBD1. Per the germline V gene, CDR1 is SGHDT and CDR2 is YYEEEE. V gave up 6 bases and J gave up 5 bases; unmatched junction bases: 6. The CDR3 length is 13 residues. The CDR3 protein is CASKATGGYGYTF. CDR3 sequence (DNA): TGTGCCAGCAAGGCCACAGGGGGATATGGCTACACCTTC.

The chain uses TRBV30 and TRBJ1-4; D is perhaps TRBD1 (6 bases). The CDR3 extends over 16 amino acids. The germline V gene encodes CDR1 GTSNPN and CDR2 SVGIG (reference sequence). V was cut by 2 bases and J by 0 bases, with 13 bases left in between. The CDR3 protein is CAWSPHRQATNEKLFF. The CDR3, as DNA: TGTGCCTGGAGTCCGCACCGACAGGCAACTAATGAAAAACTGTTTTTT.

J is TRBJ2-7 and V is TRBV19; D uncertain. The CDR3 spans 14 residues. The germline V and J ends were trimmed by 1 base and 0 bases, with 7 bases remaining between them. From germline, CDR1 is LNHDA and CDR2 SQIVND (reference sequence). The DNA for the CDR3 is TGTGCCAGTAGTATAGGAGGCAGCTCCTACGAGCAGTACTTC. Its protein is CASSIGGSSYEQYF.

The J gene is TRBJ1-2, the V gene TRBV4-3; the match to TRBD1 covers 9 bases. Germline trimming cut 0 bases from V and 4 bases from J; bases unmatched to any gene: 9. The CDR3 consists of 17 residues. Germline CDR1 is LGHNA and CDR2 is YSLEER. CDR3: CASSQDAGQGGIYGYTF. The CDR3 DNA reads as TGCGCCAGCAGCCAAGATGCGGGACAGGGCGGGATCTATGGCTACACCTTC.

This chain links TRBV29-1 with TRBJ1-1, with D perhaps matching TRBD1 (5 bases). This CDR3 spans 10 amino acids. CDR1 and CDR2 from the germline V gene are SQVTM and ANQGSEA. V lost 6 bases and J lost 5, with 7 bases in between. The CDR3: CSVGTTEAFF. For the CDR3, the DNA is TGCAGCGTCGGGACTACTGAAGCTTTCTTT.

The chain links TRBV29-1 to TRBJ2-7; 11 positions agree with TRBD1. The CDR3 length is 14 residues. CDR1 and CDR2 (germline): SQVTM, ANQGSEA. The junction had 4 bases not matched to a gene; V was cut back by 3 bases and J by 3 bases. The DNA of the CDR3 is TGCAGCGTTGAGGCGGGACAGGGGGTCTACGAGCAGTACTTC. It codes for CSVEAGQGVYEQYF.

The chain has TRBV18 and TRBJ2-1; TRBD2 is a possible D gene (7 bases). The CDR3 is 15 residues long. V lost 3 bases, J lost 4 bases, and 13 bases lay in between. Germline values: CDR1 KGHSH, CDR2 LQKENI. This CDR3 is CASSPLAGAYNEQFF. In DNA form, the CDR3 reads TGTGCCAGCTCACCCCTGGCGGGGGCTTACAATGAGCAGTTCTTC.

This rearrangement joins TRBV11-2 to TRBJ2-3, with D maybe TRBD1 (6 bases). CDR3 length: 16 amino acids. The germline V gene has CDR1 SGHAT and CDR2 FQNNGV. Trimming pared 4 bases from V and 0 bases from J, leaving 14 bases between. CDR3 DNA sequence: TGTGCCAGCAGCTCCCCGGCAGGGGCCAGCACAGATACGCAGTATTTT. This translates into CASSSPAGASTDTQYF.

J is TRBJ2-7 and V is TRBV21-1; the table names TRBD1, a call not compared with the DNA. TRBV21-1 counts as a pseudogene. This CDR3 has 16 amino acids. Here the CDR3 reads CASSGPGQGASYEQYF. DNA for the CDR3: TGTGCCAGCAGCGGACCGGGACAGGGGGCCTCCTACGAGCAGTACTTC.

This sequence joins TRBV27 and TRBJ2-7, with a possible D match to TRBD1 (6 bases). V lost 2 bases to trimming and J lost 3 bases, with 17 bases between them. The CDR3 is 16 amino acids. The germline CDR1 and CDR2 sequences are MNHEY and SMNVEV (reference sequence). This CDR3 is CASSLQGRPHLYEQYF. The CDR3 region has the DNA TGTGCCAGCAGTTTACAGGGGCGGCCGCATCTCTACGAGCAGTACTTC.

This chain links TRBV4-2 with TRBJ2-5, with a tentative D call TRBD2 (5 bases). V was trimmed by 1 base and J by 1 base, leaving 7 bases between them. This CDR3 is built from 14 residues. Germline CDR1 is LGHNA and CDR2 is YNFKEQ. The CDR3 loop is CASSQGTSQETQYF. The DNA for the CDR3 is TGTGCCAGCAGCCAAGGCACTAGCCAAGAGACCCAGTACTTC.

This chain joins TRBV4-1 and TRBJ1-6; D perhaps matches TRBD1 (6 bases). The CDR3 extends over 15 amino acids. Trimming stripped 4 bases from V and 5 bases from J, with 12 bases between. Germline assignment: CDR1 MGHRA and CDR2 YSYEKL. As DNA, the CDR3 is TGCGCCAGCAGCCCTAGGGACATAGATAATTCACCCCTCCACTTT. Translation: CASSPRDIDNSPLHF.

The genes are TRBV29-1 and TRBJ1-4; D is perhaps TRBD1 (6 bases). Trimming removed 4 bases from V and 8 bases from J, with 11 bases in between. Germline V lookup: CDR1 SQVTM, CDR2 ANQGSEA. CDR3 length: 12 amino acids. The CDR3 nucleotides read TGCAGCGTTGTCGCAGGGGCGGAAAAACTGTTTTTT. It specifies CSVVAGAEKLFF.

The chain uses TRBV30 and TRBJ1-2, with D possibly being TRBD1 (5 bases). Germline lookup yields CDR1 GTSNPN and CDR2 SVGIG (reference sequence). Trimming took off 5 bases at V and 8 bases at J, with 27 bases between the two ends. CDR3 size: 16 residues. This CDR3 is CAWAGVSPGRQEGYTF. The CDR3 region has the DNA TGTGCCTGGGCCGGCGTAAGTCCAGGGAGGCAGGAGGGCTACACCTTC.

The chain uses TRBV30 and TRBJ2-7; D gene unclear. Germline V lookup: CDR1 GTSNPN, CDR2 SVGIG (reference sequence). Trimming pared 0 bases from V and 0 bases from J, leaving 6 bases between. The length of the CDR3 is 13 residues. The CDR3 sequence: CAWSVHFSYEQYF. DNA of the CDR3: TGTGCCTGGAGTGTCCACTTCTCCTACGAGCAGTACTTC.

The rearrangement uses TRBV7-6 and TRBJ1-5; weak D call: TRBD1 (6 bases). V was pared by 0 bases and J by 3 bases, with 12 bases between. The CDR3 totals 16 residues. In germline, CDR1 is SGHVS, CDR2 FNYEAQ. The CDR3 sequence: CASSLAVRGDNQPQHF. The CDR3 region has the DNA TGTGCCAGCAGCTTAGCGGTCAGGGGAGACAATCAGCCCCAGCATTTT.

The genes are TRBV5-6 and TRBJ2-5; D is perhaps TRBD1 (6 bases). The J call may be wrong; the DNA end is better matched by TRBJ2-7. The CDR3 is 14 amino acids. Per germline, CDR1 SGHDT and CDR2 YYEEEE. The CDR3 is CASSPYRQAYEQYF. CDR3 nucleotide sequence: TGTGCCAGCAGCCCGTACCGACAGGCCTACGAGCAGTACTTC.

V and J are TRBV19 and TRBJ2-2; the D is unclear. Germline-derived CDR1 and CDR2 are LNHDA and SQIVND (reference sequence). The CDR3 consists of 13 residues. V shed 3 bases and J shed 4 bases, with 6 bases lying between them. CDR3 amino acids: CASSIAATGELFF. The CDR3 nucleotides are TGTGCCAGTAGTATTGCGGCCACCGGGGAGCTGTTTTTT.

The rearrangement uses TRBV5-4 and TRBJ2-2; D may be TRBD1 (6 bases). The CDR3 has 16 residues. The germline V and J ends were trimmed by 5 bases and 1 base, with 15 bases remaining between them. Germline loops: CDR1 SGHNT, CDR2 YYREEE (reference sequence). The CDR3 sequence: CASSAGTTKNTGELFF. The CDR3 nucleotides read TGTGCCAGCAGTGCCGGGACAACTAAGAACACCGGGGAGCTGTTTTTT. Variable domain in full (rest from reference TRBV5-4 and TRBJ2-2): ETGVTQSPTHLIKTRGQQVTLRCSSQSGHNTVSWYQQALGQGPQFIFQYYREEENGRGNFPPRFSGLQFPNYSSELNVNALELDDSALYLCASSAGTTKNTGELFFGEGSRLTVL.

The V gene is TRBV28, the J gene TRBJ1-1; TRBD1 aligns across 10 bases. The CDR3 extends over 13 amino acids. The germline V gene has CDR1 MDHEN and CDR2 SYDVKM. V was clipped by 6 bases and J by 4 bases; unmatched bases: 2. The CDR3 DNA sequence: TGTGCCAGCAGCAGGGACAGGGGCACTGAAGCTTTCTTT. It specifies CASSRDRGTEAFF.

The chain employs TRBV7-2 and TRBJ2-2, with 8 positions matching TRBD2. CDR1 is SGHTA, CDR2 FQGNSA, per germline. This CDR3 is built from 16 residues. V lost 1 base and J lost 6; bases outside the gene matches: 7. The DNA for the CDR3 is TGTGCCAGCAGCTTAGTGGGGACTAGTTTTGCCGGGGAGCTGTTTTTT. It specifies CASSLVGTSFAGELFF.

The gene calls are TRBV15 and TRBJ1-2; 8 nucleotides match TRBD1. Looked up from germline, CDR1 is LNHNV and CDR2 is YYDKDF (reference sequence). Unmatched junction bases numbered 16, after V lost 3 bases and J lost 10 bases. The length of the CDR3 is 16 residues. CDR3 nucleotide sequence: TGTGCCACCAGCAGGGAAAAGACAGGGGTTGGAATTATCTACACCTTC. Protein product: CATSREKTGVGIIYTF.

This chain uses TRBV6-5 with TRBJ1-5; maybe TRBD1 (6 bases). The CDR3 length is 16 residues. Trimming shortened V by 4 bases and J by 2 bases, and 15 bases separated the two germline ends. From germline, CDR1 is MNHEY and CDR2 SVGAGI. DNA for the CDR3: TGTGCCAGCAGTTCCTTTTGGGGGCAAGGCAATCAGCCCCAGCATTTT. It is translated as CASSSFWGQGNQPQHF.

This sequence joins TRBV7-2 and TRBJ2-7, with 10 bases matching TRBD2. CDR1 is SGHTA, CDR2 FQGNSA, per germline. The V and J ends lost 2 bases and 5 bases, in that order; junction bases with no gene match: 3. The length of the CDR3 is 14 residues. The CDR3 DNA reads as TGTGCCAGCAGCTTAAAACTAGCGGGGAACGAGCAGTACTTC. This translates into CASSLKLAGNEQYF.

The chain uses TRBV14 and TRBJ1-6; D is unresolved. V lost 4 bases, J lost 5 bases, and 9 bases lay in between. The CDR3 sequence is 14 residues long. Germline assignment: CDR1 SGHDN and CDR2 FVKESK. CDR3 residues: CASSLPGNNSPLHF. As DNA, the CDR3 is TGTGCCAGCAGCCTCCCCGGGAATAATTCACCCCTCCACTTT.

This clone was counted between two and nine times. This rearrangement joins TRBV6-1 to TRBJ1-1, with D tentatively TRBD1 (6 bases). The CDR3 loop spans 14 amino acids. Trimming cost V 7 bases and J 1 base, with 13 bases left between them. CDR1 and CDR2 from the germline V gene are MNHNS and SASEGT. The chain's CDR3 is CASIGGGGNTEAFF. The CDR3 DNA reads TGTGCCAGCATCGGGGGCGGGGGGAACACTGAAGCTTTCTTT.

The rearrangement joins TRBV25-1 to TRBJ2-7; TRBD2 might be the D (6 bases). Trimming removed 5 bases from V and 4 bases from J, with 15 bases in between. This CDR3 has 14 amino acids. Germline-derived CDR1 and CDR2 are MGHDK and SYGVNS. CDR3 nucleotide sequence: TGTGCCAGCAGTTCGGGGACTCTCCTATACGAGCAGTACTTC. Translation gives CASSSGTLLYEQYF.

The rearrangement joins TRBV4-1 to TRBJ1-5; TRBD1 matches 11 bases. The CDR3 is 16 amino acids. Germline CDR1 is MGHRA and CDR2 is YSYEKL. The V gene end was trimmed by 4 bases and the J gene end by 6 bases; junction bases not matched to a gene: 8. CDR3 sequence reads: CASSRGTGGSSQPQHF. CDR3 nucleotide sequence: TGCGCCAGCAGCCGGGGGACAGGGGGATCGAGTCAGCCCCAGCATTTT.